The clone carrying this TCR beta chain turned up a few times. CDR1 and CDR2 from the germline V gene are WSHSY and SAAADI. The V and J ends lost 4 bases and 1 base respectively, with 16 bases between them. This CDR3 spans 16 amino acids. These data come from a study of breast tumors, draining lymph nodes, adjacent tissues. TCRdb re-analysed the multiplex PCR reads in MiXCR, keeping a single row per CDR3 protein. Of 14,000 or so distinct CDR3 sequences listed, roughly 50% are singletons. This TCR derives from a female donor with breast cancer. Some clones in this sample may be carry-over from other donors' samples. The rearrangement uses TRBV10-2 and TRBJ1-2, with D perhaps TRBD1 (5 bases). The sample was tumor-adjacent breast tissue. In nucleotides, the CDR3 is TGCGCCAGCAGTGGCGCGGAGACAGAAGTTAACTATGGCTACACCTTC. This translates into CASSGAETEVNYGYTF.